This TCR beta chain was recovered during a study of beta chain features in type 1 diabetes. Whole-study findings and limits: All four CD4+ subsets from Type 1 diabetes patients carried moderately but significantly shorter TCRB CDR3s.

A note on this clone: Antigen: not known.

The investigators reverse transcribed all of the isolated RNA, so they sequenced expressed TCRB transcripts. Data came from immunoSEQ multiplex PCR; TCRdb stores just in-frame clones and leaves some out. This table holds some 150,000 clones, roughly 10% found once. CDR1 MGHRA and CDR2 YSYEKL come from the germline V gene. Losses at the gene ends were 1 base for V and 8 bases for J; bases not matched to a gene: 5. This CDR3 has 14 residues. Based on CD45RO/CCR7/CD25/CD127/CD95/CD27, CD4+ regulatory, stem cell-like memory, naive and central memory cells were sorted. The clonotype originates from a middle-aged woman in good health. Sequencing was performed on central memory CD4+ T cells from blood. V gene TRBV4-1 combines with J gene TRBJ1-2; the match to TRBD1 covers 9 bases. This CDR3 reads CASSQGDRVWGYTF. Here the CDR3 DNA reads TGCGCCAGCAGCCAAGGGGACAGGGTCTGGGGCTACACCTTC.